This is a list of T cell receptor beta chains from one sample in a study of blood T cell repertoires in COVID-19. Clones were read by immunoSEQ multiplex PCR, and TCRdb kept only the in-frame ones, dropping some. Here the sample spans roughly 250,000 clones, roughly 77% being singletons. Sequencing used peripheral blood. All receptors derive from an elderly woman with acute or convalescent COVID-19. CDR3s include the opening cysteine and the closing phenylalanine or tryptophan. Fields, in order: V gene, CDR3 protein.

TRBV6-2/TRBV6-3 CASSYYGVDTDTQYF
TRBV19 CASSSTGGFYNEQFF
TRBV6-5 CASSPYRDVTGELFF
TRBV7-6 CASSLGGGRETQYF
TRBV12-3/TRBV12-4 CASSLGRSGYTF
TRBV6-2/TRBV6-3 CASSYSLGGPEKLFF
TRBV7-2 CASSLRGGGTDTQYF
TRBV7-8 CASSQRRGGATNEKLFF
TRBV5-6 CASSRVEEQFF
TRBV15 CATSRGRTANTGELFF
TRBV7-2 CASSFSSGSSYEQYF
TRBV30 CAWSLGPYEQYF
TRBV5-1 CASSLGGTISYEQYF
TRBV7-2 CASSFGTGKGNTIYF
TRBV12-5 CASGLDRGTTLGAYNEQFF
TRBV27 CASSTPGTSGRYEQFF
TRBV4-1 CASARGNQETQYF
TRBV30 CAWRGQNTGELFF
TRBV5-1 CASNSGGSYNEQFF
TRBV2 CASSTGTGFGYTF
TRBV7-9 CASSLGRGKGAFF
TRBV4-3 CASSQDPQGAYGYTF